The clone carrying this TCR beta chain occurred a few times. This sample is part of a study of blood T cell repertoires in COVID-19. Sequencing used immunoSEQ multiplex PCR; TCRdb keeps in-frame clones, though not all of them. The data contain about 140,000 clones, approximately 82% of them singletons. V dropped 5 bases and J dropped 4; count of bases not matched to a gene: 28. Germline V gene data show CDR1 as MNHEY and CDR2 as SMNVEV (reference sequence). The CDR3 is 23 amino acids. The rearrangement links TRBV27 to TRBJ1-5, with 11 bases that match TRBD1. Sequenced material: peripheral blood. This receptor was identified in a man aged 55-75 years with active or convalescent COVID-19. The CDR3 DNA reads TGTGCCAGCAGTGAGGTAGGACAGGGGGCTCTCTGGACCTATGGGCAACGTAATCAGCCCCAGCATTTT. Amino acids: CASSEVGQGALWTYGQRNQPQHF.